This T cell receptor delta chain was retrieved from a study of gamma delta lymphoproliferative disorders and STAT genes (dated by TCRdb to the late 2010s). About the full investigation: The LymphoTrack Dx TCRG Assay was used to build gamma-chain libraries from a minimum of 50 ng of genomic DNA. Because no corresponding Invivoscribe delta assay was available, delta-chain libraries were prepared according to the EuroClonality-NGS working group standard operating procedure. Within a larger immunophenotypic and STAT-mutation study, TCR gamma and delta CDR3 repertoires were profiled by deep sequencing in Tgammadelta lymphoproliferative disease patients and healthy controls. To confirm the results, all delta-chain samples and two gamma-chain samples were sequenced a second time. General findings and caveats noted by the study authors: Almost every major gamma and delta clonotype in patients was public, meaning shared with at least one healthy donor, and only a couple of gamma clonotypes were private to disease. When whole repertoires were clustered, patient gamma repertoires were grouped separately from healthy controls, whereas no separation between groups was observed for delta repertoires. Control T cells were likely spread across varied maturation stages, whereas leukemic cells were skewed toward terminal effectors, which potentially limits comparisons between patients and controls. It was noted by the authors that NGS specificity may be reduced at low frequencies, so confirmation of the public or private nature of leukemic clones is needed.

TCR sequencing was performed on genomic DNA from peripheral blood mononuclear cells isolated from patients and controls. As controls, approximately 23 healthy adult blood donors (median age 64 years; about twelve males and around eleven females) were included and were matched to patients for age and sex. Both library preparation methods relied on multiplex PCR with primers aimed at conserved V and J regions of the TCR genes. The amplicons were purified, pooled and then sequenced on an Illumina MiSeq platform. The original pipeline was this. V(D)J alignment, clonotype assembly and translation were done with MiXCR, while functionality assessment and CDR3 repertoire analyses were done with VDJtools. The IMGT definition of CDR3 was applied, and only productive sequences using functional genes were analyzed, with ORF genes and pseudogenes left out. A custom Python script was used to look across all patients and controls for identical amino acid CDR3s belonging to major clonotypes, meaning those with a frequency of >=5%. A one-sided non-parametric Wilcoxon test was used to compare clonotype frequencies between patients and controls. Clonotypes were called again by TCRdb from the public reads via CATT, and duplicate nucleotide sequences were then merged into one entry. The V and J calls and clone size are TCRdb's, not the authors'. This sample holds around 4,200 delta-chain clones; approximately 1% were observed only once. The ten largest account for roughly a fifth of the sample.

CDR1 GEAIGNYY and CDR2 EKD are derived from the germline V gene. The CDR3 goes from the cysteine to the phenylalanine over 18 residues. Only the CDR3 DNA is retained, 54 bases long and in frame from the first base. V and J are truncated by 0 bases and 2 bases respectively, leaving an intervening sequence of 13 bases. Regarding this clone: The clone's antigen remains unknown. TCRdb's listed protein matches a much larger clone and diverges from this DNA's translation at residue 7, likely through a read error; the protein shown comes from the DNA.

This receptor was obtained from a human donor in good health. The sample taken for sequencing was blood. Recombination joined TRDV2 with TRDJ3, and the D gene may be TRDD3, 6 bases matching. The nucleotide sequence is given as TGTGCCTGTGACACCGTGCCGGGGGGGACCTGGGACACCCGACAGATGTTTTTC. Its product reads: CACDTVPGGTWDTRQMFF.